This T cell receptor (beta chain) originates from a study of blood T cells in healthy people across ages (dated by TCRdb to the mid-2010s). Some background on the complete study: Template switching captured roughly one uniquely barcoded TCR beta cDNA molecule per two T cells in model experiments. The donors were split into four age groups: young (average around 17 years), middle-aged (39), aged (approximately 60) and long-lived (roughly 77). For two donors (one aged 18 to 30 and one aged 80 or older), the study analyzed two additional independent replicas of 1 million unique cDNA reads from the same blood draw. The study measured age-related changes in TCR beta repertoire diversity using deep sequencing normalized with unique cDNA molecular identifiers. To avoid experimental bias, donors of different ages were distributed randomly across sequencing lanes.

As encoded in the germline V gene, CDR1 is MNHEY while CDR2 is SVGEGT. The CDR3 goes from the cysteine to the phenylalanine over 17 residues. Just the 51-base CDR3 DNA is kept, in frame starting at base 1. Systemically healthy Caucasian individuals from Russia, 35 to 50 in total and aged roughly 6 to 90 years, were included as donors. Roughly 10 milliliters of peripheral blood were collected from each donor into EDTA-treated Vacutainer tubes. Ficoll-Paque density-gradient centrifugation was used to isolate PBMCs, with at least 7 million per sample. Trizol reagent was used to extract total RNA from the PBMCs, yielding at least 5.5 micrograms per sample. The percentages of naive CD45RAhigh/CD27high T cells were determined by flow cytometry on a PBMC aliquot from every donor. This clonotype has a handful of counts. The target of this receptor is not known. No much larger clone is present one base from it, and per-base qualities are unavailable.

The method behind the library was 5' RACE. These reads were obtained on an Illumina HiSeq 2500. A second roughly 6 to 11 cycle PCR used a sample-barcoded 5' primer and a J-beta primer mix. A unique molecular identifier was introduced onto each TCR beta cDNA molecule by a template-switch 5' adaptor carrying 12 random nucleotides. At least 2.5 million CDR3-containing paired-end reads were obtained from each sample. All of the RNA was converted into first-strand cDNA using the Mint cDNA synthesis kit, with a TRBC-specific oligonucleotide serving as the primer. Following uracil-DNA glycosylase treatment, a first 18-cycle PCR with universal primers M1SS and BC2_uni_R was performed on all cDNA. The published analysis was carried out like this. Each sample was normalized by randomly selecting 1 million high-quality reads, each carrying a distinct molecular identifier. Instead of being binned into consensus sequences, reads that shared molecular identifiers were thrown out. MiTCR, with a Q25 quality threshold and the strictest error-elimination algorithm, was used for CDR3 identification, clonotype clustering and error correction. Lower-bound total TCR beta diversity was estimated with a nonparametric unseen species model using Euler transformation. TCRdb reran the public reads through fastp at Q25 and MiXCR, keeping productive beta chains. Records with the same CDR3 protein are collapsed into one entry carrying the most frequent genes and DNA. It is TCRdb's table, rather than the study itself, that gives the V and J calls and clone size. The sample table holds about 1.4 million distinct CDR3 sequences, of which approximately 59% were seen once. The top ten clones comprise 6.5% to 8.5% of the sample.

What the work shows at the level of the full study, not this receptor alone: Donor CMV infection status was unknown, potentially confounding age-related changes in expanded clonotypes. Estimates of total diversity based on one million sequenced T cells were regarded as lower bounds and as underestimates. There was a strong correlation between observed TCR beta diversity and the percentage of naive T cells measured by flow cytometry. Conclusive comparison of naive and antigen-experienced compartments was prevented by the profiling of bulk unsorted PBMCs. As age increased, observed TCR beta diversity per million T cells dropped in a roughly linear way, and a significant reduction was already evident by age 40. Compared with the aged group, the long-lived group had more naive CD4+ T cells, fewer expanded clones and increased TCR diversity, a pattern suggesting age selection.

The chain was built from TRBV6-2 or TRBV6-3 and TRBJ2-3; 9 central bases correspond to TRBD2. The J call may be faulty, since TRBJ2-2 better matches the DNA end. This TCR came from a man aged 18 to 29 in good health. The material sequenced was blood. The CDR3 region reads CASSYSLSGGTPGELFF. The DNA reads as follows: TGTGCCAGCAGTTACTCTCTCAGCGGGGGGACTCCCGGGGAGCTGTTTTTT.